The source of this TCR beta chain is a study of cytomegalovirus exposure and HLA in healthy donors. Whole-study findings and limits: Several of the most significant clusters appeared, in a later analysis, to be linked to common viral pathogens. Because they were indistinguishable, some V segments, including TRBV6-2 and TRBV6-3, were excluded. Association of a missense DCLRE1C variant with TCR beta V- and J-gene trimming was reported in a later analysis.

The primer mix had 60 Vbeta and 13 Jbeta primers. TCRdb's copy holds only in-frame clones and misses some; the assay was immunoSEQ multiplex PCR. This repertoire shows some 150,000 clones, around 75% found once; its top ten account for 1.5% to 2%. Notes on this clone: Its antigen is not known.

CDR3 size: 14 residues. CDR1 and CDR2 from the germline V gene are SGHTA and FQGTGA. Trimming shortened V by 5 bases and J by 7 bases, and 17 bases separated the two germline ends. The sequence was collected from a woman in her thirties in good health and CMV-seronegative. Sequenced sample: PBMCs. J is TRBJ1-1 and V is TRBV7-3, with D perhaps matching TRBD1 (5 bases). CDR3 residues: CASSAVGGGNEAFF. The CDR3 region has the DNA TGTGCCAGCAGCGCCGTCGGGGGAGGAAATGAAGCTTTCTTT. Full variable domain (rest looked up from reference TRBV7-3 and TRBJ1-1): GAGVSQTPSNKVTEKGKYVELRCDPISGHTALYWYRQSLGQGPEFLIYFQGTGAADDSGLPNDRFFAVRPEGSVSTLKIQRTERGDSAVYLCASSAVGGGNEAFFGQGTRLTVV.